This TCR beta chain was documented in a study of T-cell memory formation after mild COVID-19. Across the study: TCR clusters were largely donor specific.

Overall study findings and caveats: The study found contracting CD4+ clones mainly in CM and EM and contracting CD8+ clones in EMRA.

This CDR3 comprises 14 residues. Per the germline V gene, CDR1 is SQVTM and CDR2 is ANQGSEA. With 7 bases removed from V and 0 bases from J, the gap between germline ends came to 13 bases. TCRdb analysed the 5' RACE reads with MiXCR anew, one entry per CDR3 protein. The sample contains roughly 250,000 distinct CDR3 sequences, 15% to 20% of which appear only once. This clonotype was detected many times. The antigen is unknown. The TCR was taken from a man aged 18 to 35 who had mild COVID-19 (a few samples of this study predate the infection). Cell type and time point are not known. The genes are TRBV29-1 and TRBJ2-4; D may match TRBD1 or TRBD2 (6 bases each). Sequenced sample: PBMCs or a T cell subset sorted from them (not recorded which). CDR3 coding DNA: TGCAGCGCTGCTGGGGGGCTAGCCAAAAACATTCAGTACTTC. Amino acids: CSAAGGLAKNIQYF.